The T cell receptor beta chain under discussion was sequenced for a study of blood T cell repertoires in COVID-19. Study as a whole: Spain, Italy and the United States supplied samples that represented acute and convalescent COVID-19. PBMCs, B-cell-depleted T cells, or T cells provided the cDNA or gDNA that made up the material.

Across 24 US areas, participants ranged in age from roughly 18 to 95 years. CDR3 length: 15 amino acids. Trimming cost V 4 bases and J 7 bases, with 19 bases left between them. Germline V lookup: CDR1 SQVTM, CDR2 ANQGSEA. In the original processing: Nucleated cell counts were estimated from reference gene primer amplification. Assay used: immunoSEQ multiplex PCR; TCRdb lists only in-frame clones, some missing. The D gene and trimming were derived from the DNA, and the V and J assignments and clone size from that table. The sample has 200,000 to 300,000 clones; approximately 88% are singletons. Sequencing input: PBMCs or T cells enriched from blood (not recorded which). The V and J genes are TRBV29-1 and TRBJ1-4; D perhaps matches TRBD1 (6 bases). This receptor was obtained from a woman in her thirties or forties with acute COVID-19. CDR3: CSVAFMRGRSEKLFF. The DNA of the CDR3 is TGCAGCGTTGCATTCATGCGGGGGCGAAGTGAAAAACTGTTTTTT. Drawing the rest from reference TRBV29-1 and TRBJ1-4, the complete variable domain is SAVISQKPSRDICQRGTSLTIQCQVDSQVTMMFWYRQQPGQSLTLIATANQGSEATYESGFVIDKFPISRPNLTFSTLTVSNMSPEDSSIYLCSVAFMRGRSEKLFFGSGTQLSVL.